These 13 T cell receptor beta chains share one sample of origin, sequenced in a study of vaccination and CD4 T cells after COVID-19. Treatment meaning: approximately nine-day PBMC culture with coronavirus spike peptide pools or control peptides (ViraFEST assay). Sequencing of cultured CD4+ T cell DNA used the Oncomine TCR Beta short-read assay. TCRdb itself ran the PCR reads through MiXCR, one entry per CDR3 protein. Of 7,500 to 9,500 distinct CDR3 sequences detected, about 70% appear once; the ten largest clones hold about 20%. For these TCRs, the target antigens are not known. Material: cultured CD4+ T cells from blood, obtained after SARS-CoV-2 vaccination. These receptors all stem from a human donor with COVID-19.

V and J are TRBV25-1 and TRBJ2-5, with 8 positions matching TRBD1. The length of the CDR3 is 15 residues. Germline V gene sequence: CDR1 MGHDK, CDR2 SYGVNS. The trim removed 4 bases at V and 2 bases at J, leaving 6 bases unmatched. Here the CDR3 reads CASSAGTGTQETQYF. The CDR3 nucleotides are TGTGCCAGCAGTGCGGGGACAGGAACTCAAGAGACCCAGTACTTC.

J is TRBJ2-3 and V is TRBV27; D remains unclear. The CDR3 runs to 15 residues. The V gene lost 0 bases and the J gene lost 0 bases, with 7 bases spanning the gap. Per the germline V gene, CDR1 is MNHEY and CDR2 is SMNVEV (reference sequence). The CDR3 here is CASSLSWKSTDTQYF. DNA for the CDR3: TGTGCCAGCAGTTTATCCTGGAAGAGCACAGATACGCAGTATTTT.

V gene TRBV27 combines with J gene TRBJ1-5, with a weak D call TRBD1 (5 bases). The ends were cut back, 1 base at V and 5 bases at J, with 12 bases in the middle. The CDR3 has 15 amino acids. Germline V gene data show CDR1 as MNHEY and CDR2 as SMNVEV (reference sequence). The chain's CDR3 is CASSLLAGIDQPQHF. CDR3 nucleotide sequence: TGTGCCAGCAGTTTATTGGCAGGGATCGATCAGCCCCAGCATTTT.

The chain is built from TRBV20-1 and TRBJ2-1; TRBD2 is a possible D gene (6 bases). V was cut by 3 bases and J by 6 bases, with 18 bases left in between. The CDR3 length is 15 residues. Germline V CDR1 and CDR2: DFQATT, SNEGSKA (reference sequence). CDR3 nucleotide sequence: TGCAGTGCTAGGTCCCCGATGGGGCGGGGCAATGAGCAGTTCTTC. This gives the protein CSARSPMGRGNEQFF.

The V and J genes are TRBV5-1 and TRBJ1-5; D is uncertain. Trimming removed 4 bases at V and 6 bases at J, with 17 bases between. CDR1 and CDR2 from the germline V gene are SGHRS and YFSETQ. The CDR3 sequence is 15 residues long. The CDR3 region is CASSREPEQGQPQHF. As DNA, the CDR3 is TGCGCCAGCAGCCGAGAACCGGAACAAGGTCAGCCCCAGCATTTT.

This clonotype came up once. The chain uses TRBV2 and TRBJ1-2; tentatively, D is TRBD1 (5 bases). The CDR3 sequence is 16 residues long. V was clipped by 0 bases and J by 3 bases, with 14 bases between them. Germline lookup yields CDR1 SNHLY and CDR2 FYNNEI. The CDR3 protein is CASSEAVGAYDYGYTF. CDR3 DNA: TGTGCCAGCAGTGAAGCGGTAGGGGCGTATGACTATGGCTACACCTTC.

The sample holds a few counts of this clonotype. The chain joins TRBV6-1 to TRBJ1-5; 10 positions agree with TRBD1. CDR3 length: 17 amino acids. Germline CDR1 reads MNHNS; CDR2 reads SASEGT. V was clipped by 3 bases and J by 4 bases; unmatched bases: 9. The CDR3 loop reads CASSDRQGARLNQPQHF. The CDR3 DNA reads as TGTGCCAGCAGTGATCGACAGGGGGCGCGTCTTAATCAGCCCCAGCATTTT.

The CDR3 spells CASSPQRAGNTEAFF. The CDR3 DNA reads TGTGCCAGTAGTCCCCAAAGGGCGGGGAACACTGAAGCTTTCTTT. The V and J genes are TRBV19 and TRBJ1-1; D uncertain. Germline lookup yields CDR1 LNHDA and CDR2 SQIVND (reference sequence). The CDR3 has 15 amino acids. V gave up 5 bases and J gave up 1 base, with 14 bases separating them.

The chain employs TRBV7-2 and TRBJ2-2, with D unclear. The CDR3 sequence is 13 residues long. CDR1 is SGHTA and CDR2 is FQGNSA in the germline V gene. The ends were cut back, 1 base at V and 6 bases at J, with 6 bases in the middle. The CDR3 reads CASSLVIAGELFF. As DNA, the CDR3 is TGTGCCAGCAGCTTAGTAATCGCCGGGGAGCTGTTTTTT.

The rearrangement joins TRBV29-1 to TRBJ2-5; D might be TRBD1 (5 bases). The germline V and J ends were trimmed by 1 base and 1 base, with 13 bases remaining between them. Germline V CDR1 and CDR2: SQVTM, ANQGSEA. CDR3 size: 15 residues. The CDR3 loop reads CSVEGSQGAQETQYF. The CDR3 nucleotides read TGCAGCGTTGAAGGCTCCCAGGGCGCCCAAGAGACCCAGTACTTC.

The gene calls are TRBV19 and TRBJ2-6; a weak D match, TRBD2 (6 bases). The CDR3 covers 18 residues. CDR1 and CDR2 (germline): LNHDA, SQIVND (reference sequence). Trimming shortened V by 1 base and J by 12 bases, and 25 bases separated the two germline ends. CDR3 in DNA: TGTGCCAGTAGTATAGGGGGCGGAGGGGCACCCCCCCATCCCGTCCTGACTTTC. Translation: CASSIGGGGAPPHPVLTF.

V usage is TRBV6-1 and J usage is TRBJ1-3, with TRBD1 identical over 9 bases. This CDR3 contains 15 residues. The germline V gene encodes CDR1 MNHNS and CDR2 SASEGT. The trim removed 5 bases at V and 2 bases at J, leaving 4 bases unmatched. The CDR3 nucleotides read TGTGCCAGCAGTCAACAGGGGGCGACTGGAAACACCATATATTTT. It translates to CASSQQGATGNTIYF.

The chain couples TRBV20-1 to TRBJ1-5, with D possibly matching TRBD1 (5 bases). Germline CDR1 is DFQATT and CDR2 is SNEGSKA (reference sequence). The CDR3 spans 14 residues. Deletions cut 3 bases from V and 2 bases from J, with 11 bases between. The CDR3 sequence is CSASVGTGNQPQHF. CDR3 coding DNA: TGCAGTGCTAGTGTAGGGACGGGCAATCAGCCCCAGCATTTT.